This entry features one T cell receptor beta chain sequence. The antigen is undetermined. Germline CDR1 and CDR2: DFQATT and SNEGSKA (reference sequence). This CDR3 is 15 amino acids long. Trimming stripped 3 bases from V and 5 bases from J, with 19 bases between. This entry is derived from a study of T cells after yellow fever vaccination. Findings and caveats of the study: Post-booster samples contained most primary-vaccination clones (approximately 95% CD4, almost 90% CD8).

Synthesis of TCR cDNA relied on 5'RACE template switching, which attached a universal primer site and UMIs. TCRdb reanalysed the 5' RACE reads using MiXCR and keeps one entry per CDR3 protein. The sample lists some 260,000 distinct CDR3 sequences; 5.2% were seen once. This chain connects TRBV20-1 to TRBJ2-5; D is perhaps TRBD1 or TRBD2 (5 bases each). The sample consisted of CD4+ T cells sorted from PBMCs, taken on the day of the yellow fever booster vaccination. The TCR comes from a man in his late teens or twenties who received the YFV17D yellow fever vaccine. The CDR3 spells CSAREPGPAGETQYF. The CDR3 DNA sequence: TGCAGTGCTAGGGAACCGGGACCAGCCGGGGAGACCCAGTACTTC.